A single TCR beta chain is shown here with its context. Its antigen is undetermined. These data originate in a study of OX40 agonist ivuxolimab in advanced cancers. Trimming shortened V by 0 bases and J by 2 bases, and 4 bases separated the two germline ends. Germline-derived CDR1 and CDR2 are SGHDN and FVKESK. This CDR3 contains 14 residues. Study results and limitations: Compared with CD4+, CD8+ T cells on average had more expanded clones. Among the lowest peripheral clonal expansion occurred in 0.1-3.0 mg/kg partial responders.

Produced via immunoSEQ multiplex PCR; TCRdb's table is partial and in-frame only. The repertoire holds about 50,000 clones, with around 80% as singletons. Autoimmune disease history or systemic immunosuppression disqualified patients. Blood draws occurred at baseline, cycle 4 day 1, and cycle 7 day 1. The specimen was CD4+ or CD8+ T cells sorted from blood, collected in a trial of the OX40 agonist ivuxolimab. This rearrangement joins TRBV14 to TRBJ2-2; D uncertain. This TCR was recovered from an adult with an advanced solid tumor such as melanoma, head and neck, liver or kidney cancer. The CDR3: CASSQELNTGELFF. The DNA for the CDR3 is TGTGCCAGCAGCCAAGAACTCAACACCGGGGAGCTGTTTTTT.